This is a list of T cell receptor beta chains from one sample in a study of Ad26.COV2.S vaccination and SARS-CoV-2 variants. Repertoires were generated with immunoSEQ multiplex PCR, while TCRdb's copy carries only in-frame clones and drops some. The table shows about 94,000 clones, with 82% occurring only once. The specimen was peripheral blood, collected after recovery from COVID-19. These receptors originate from a human donor who had recovered from COVID-19. CDR3s include the opening cysteine and the closing phenylalanine or tryptophan. The D gene is left open where the match is weak. Not every row has a clone size; where given, it reads once, few, many or a size class.

J,D,size,V,CDR3,DNA
TRBJ2-1,NA,few,TRBV19,CASSTHKEQFF,TGTGCCAGTAGTACACACAAGGAGCAGTTCTTC
TRBJ2-1,NA,NA,TRBV28,CASSLKASRNEQFF,TGTGCCAGCAGTTTAAAGGCCAGCCGGAATGAGCAGTTCTTC
TRBJ2-7,TRBD1,NA,TRBV10-3,CAISEKGGHEQYF,TGTGCCATCAGTGAAAAAGGGGGCCACGAGCAGTACTTC
TRBJ2-1,NA,NA,TRBV3-1/TRBV3-2,CASSPQPGGNEQFF,TGTGCCAGCAGCCCACAACCCGGAGGTAATGAGCAGTTCTTC
TRBJ2-5,NA,NA,TRBV4-1,CASSLTSREETQYF,TGCGCCAGCAGCTTAACCTCCAGGGAAGAGACCCAGTACTTC
TRBJ2-7,NA,NA,TRBV25-1,CASRTGKVEQYF,TGTGCCAGCAGAACCGGGAAAGTGGAGCAGTACTTC
TRBJ2-2,NA,NA,TRBV9,CASAGATGELFF,TGTGCCAGCGCAGGGGCCACCGGGGAGCTGTTTTTT
TRBJ1-3,NA,NA,TRBV9,CASSVATGLANTIYF,TGTGCCAGCAGCGTAGCGACAGGACTAGCGAACACCATATATTTT
TRBJ1-2,NA,NA,TRBV7-6,CASSSGVGSTNYGYTF,TGTGCCAGCAGCTCCGGAGTGGGCAGTACTAACTATGGCTACACCTTC
TRBJ2-2,NA,NA,TRBV14,CASSQLDRNTGELFF,TGTGCCAGCAGCCAATTAGACAGAAACACCGGGGAGCTGTTTTTT
TRBJ1-2,TRBD1,NA,TRBV28,CASSPLAGGGYGYTF,TGTGCCAGCAGTCCCCTTGCAGGGGGGGGCTATGGCTACACCTTC
TRBJ2-7,TRBD1,NA,TRBV28,CASSPLRDRGYEQYF,TGTGCCAGCAGTCCCCTCCGGGACAGGGGTTACGAGCAGTACTTC
TRBJ2-5,NA,NA,TRBV7-3,CASSLSRGQETQYF,TGTGCCAGCAGCTTATCAAGGGGCCAAGAGACCCAGTACTTC
TRBJ1-2,NA,NA,TRBV25-1,CASSELYGYTF,TGTGCCAGCAGTGAATTATATGGCTACACCTTC
TRBJ1-5,TRBD1,NA,TRBV7-9,CASSPTGGHQPQHF,TGTGCCAGCAGCCCGACAGGGGGCCACCAGCCCCAGCATTTT
TRBJ1-1,NA,once,TRBV19,CASSIIGSGNTEAFF,TGTGCCAGTAGTATCATAGGTTCAGGGAACACTGAAGCTTTCTTT
TRBJ2-7,NA,NA,TRBV12-3/TRBV12-4,CASSSRERGEQYF,TGTGCCAGCAGTTCCCGGGAGCGTGGAGAGCAGTACTTC
TRBJ1-3,NA,NA,TRBV6-5,CASDLKPGNTIYF,TGTGCCAGCGACCTTAAGCCTGGAAACACCATATATTTT
TRBJ1-5,NA,NA,TRBV6-5,CASSYSVNQPQHF,TGTGCCAGCAGTTACTCCGTAAATCAGCCCCAGCATTTT
TRBJ2-3,TRBD2,NA,TRBV6-2/TRBV6-3,CASSRAGGTDTQYF,TGTGCCAGCAGTAGAGCGGGAGGCACAGATACGCAGTATTTT
TRBJ2-5,NA,NA,TRBV7-6,CASRALDSQETQYF,TGTGCCAGCAGGGCTCTTGATAGTCAAGAGACCCAGTACTTC
TRBJ2-1,NA,NA,TRBV12-2,CASRFVTQPHNEQFF,TGTGCAAGTCGCTTCGTCACTCAACCTCACAATGAGCAGTTCTTC
TRBJ2-1,NA,NA,TRBV14,CASSQAGPRHFF,TGTGCCAGCAGCCAAGCCGGGCCCCGGCATTTCTTC
TRBJ2-1,NA,NA,TRBV11-3,CASSLYSGDSYNEQFF,TGTGCCAGCAGCTTATATAGCGGAGATAGCTACAATGAGCAGTTCTTC
TRBJ2-7,TRBD2,NA,TRBV19,CASSITATSGPSSYEQYF,TGTGCCAGTAGTATAACAGCGACTAGCGGGCCAAGCTCCTACGAGCAGTACTTC
TRBJ2-7,NA,NA,TRBV11-1,CASSSGLFYEQYF,TGTGCCAGCAGCAGCGGTCTTTTCTACGAGCAGTACTTC
TRBJ2-1,TRBD2,NA,TRBV20-1,CSASSGLVTNEQFF,TGCAGTGCTAGTTCGGGACTAGTAACGAATGAGCAGTTCTTC
TRBJ2-1,TRBD2,NA,TRBV19,CASSFELAGSKFF,TGTGCCAGTAGTTTCGAACTAGCGGGATCCAAGTTCTTC